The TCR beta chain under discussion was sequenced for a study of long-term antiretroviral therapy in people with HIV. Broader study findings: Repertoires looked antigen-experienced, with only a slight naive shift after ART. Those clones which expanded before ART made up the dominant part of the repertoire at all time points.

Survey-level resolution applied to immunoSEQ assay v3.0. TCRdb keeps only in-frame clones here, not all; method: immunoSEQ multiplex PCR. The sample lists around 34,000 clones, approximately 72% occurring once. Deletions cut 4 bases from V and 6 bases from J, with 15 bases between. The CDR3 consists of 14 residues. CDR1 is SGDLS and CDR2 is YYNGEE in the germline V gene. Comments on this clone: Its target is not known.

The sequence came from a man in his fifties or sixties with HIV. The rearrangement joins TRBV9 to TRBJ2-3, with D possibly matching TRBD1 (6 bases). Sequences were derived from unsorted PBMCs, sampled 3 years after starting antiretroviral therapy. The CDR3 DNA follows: TGTGCCAGCAGCTCCCGACAGGTAGGGGATACGCAGTATTTT. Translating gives CASSSRQVGDTQYF.